Here is one T cell receptor beta chain with its context. Its antigen specificity is not known. No quality values exist for individual bases; no much larger clone is one base distant. CDR3 length: 12 amino acids, cysteine to phenylalanine. The sequence is cut down to CDR3 DNA, 36 bases in frame from base 1. After removal of 3 bases from V and 13 bases from J, the junction retains 0 bases not matched to a gene. In the germline V gene, CDR1 corresponds to SGHTA and CDR2 to FQGNSA. Ophthalmopathy patients had moderately to severely active disease, with a Clinical Activity Score of 3 or more, a NOSPECS grade of 4 or more, and a disease duration of less than 3 months. Exclusion was applied to patients with uncontrolled infections, other autoimmune diseases, pregnancy or lactation. Diagnoses were based on clinical symptoms, serum thyroxine and TRAb, thyroid ultrasound and orbital computed tomography. PBMCs were isolated from roughly 10 ml of fresh peripheral blood by Ficoll-Paque density gradient centrifugation. Trizol reagent was used to extract total RNA, and RNA quality was then checked on an Agilent 2100 Bioanalyzer.

These data originate in a study of T cells in Graves' hyperthyroidism and ophthalmopathy (dated by TCRdb to the late 2010s). Study-level background: Peripheral blood was sampled at the time of initial diagnosis, prior to any treatment. To identify TCR V-J signatures that set the groups apart, the researchers used a discovery cohort of 100 patients, made up of fewer than 50 with Graves' ophthalmopathy and about 59 with stable Graves' hyperthyroidism. An independent validation cohort of under 20 hyperthyroidism patients and about 15 patients who later progressed to ophthalmopathy tested prospective prediction of ophthalmopathy. The 85 to 100 discovery patients were randomly split 7:3 into training and test sets. In addition, the study compared T-cell repertoires in thyroid tissue and in blood from five or six Graves' hyperthyroidism patients. After sampling, hyperthyroidism patients received methimazole starting at 30 mg daily, and ophthalmopathy patients received high-dose intravenous methylprednisolone. The paper describes TCR Vbeta CDR3 sequencing of 140 or so peripheral blood samples, made up of roughly 40 ophthalmopathy patients, 70 to 80 hyperthyroidism patients and some 17 progressor patients.

The TCR beta CDR3 regions were amplified from the RNA transcripts. The first round of RT-PCR for the TCR CDR3 was performed with the HTBI primer set and the Qiagen OneStep RT-PCR kit. A second multiplex PCR round built the libraries, followed by size selection and purification. Libraries were sequenced paired-end with 100 bp reads on an Illumina HiSeq2000. The study's own analysis went as follows. Raw data were processed with SOAPnuke, discarding reads with adapters, uncalled bases, mean Phred below 15, or no exact constant-primer or identifier match. High-quality paired reads were merged with COPE v1.2.5, and unique nucleotide sequences were defined as clonotypes. MiTCR v1.1 was used to align the clonotypes against IMGT TRBV, TRBD and TRBJ reference segments. Analysis was restricted to V-J combinations with a frequency above 0.0001, which covered approximately 99% of repertoires. A TCS score was defined as the ratio between F50 (clonal expansion) and ExV (chaos), using BLOSUM62-based TCRdist between CDR3 peptides within each V-J. Welch's t-statistics and random forest reduced several hundred V-J features to fewer than 15, which were used in a naive Bayes classifier (R e1071). The Morisita-Horn index was used to measure how similar the thyroid and blood repertoires were. Clones were called with MiXCR by TCRdb after fastp trimmed the public reads at Q25, and only in-frame beta chains were retained. Each CDR3 protein appears once, grouped with its most common genes and DNA. The V and J calls come from TCRdb's annotation, not from the publication. Here the sample has about 59,000 distinct CDR3 sequences; roughly 50% occur a single time. Together, the top ten hold approximately 3.3% of the sample.

Points the paper makes about the study in general: Sample size was not statistically predetermined, and blinding of investigators to group allocation was not performed. During validation, the model predicted progression to ophthalmopathy a median of roughly six months ahead of onset, with approximately 71% sensitivity and 72.22% specificity. Blood samples also contained most of the expanded thyroid clonotypes (frequency above 0.001), which suggests that blood repertoires may reflect thyroid immune responses. In cross-validation, a model built on a 13 V-J signature told ophthalmopathy apart from stable hyperthyroidism with over 85% sensitivity and approximately 81% specificity, and in testing the same model reached 80%/75%.

The sequence joins TRBV7-2 to TRBJ2-1; 13 nucleotides in the junction match TRBD2. The sample taken for sequencing was blood. The clonotype originates from a woman aged 55-69 years with Graves' ophthalmopathy. The DNA sequence is as follows: TGTGCCAGCAGCTTGGGACTAGCGGGACAGTTCTTC. Protein translation: CASSLGLAGQFF. Joined to the reference TRBV7-2 and TRBJ2-1 proteins, this CDR3 gives the full variable domain: GAGVSQSPSNKVTEKGKDVELRCDPISGHTALYWYRQSLGQGLEFLIYFQGNSAPDKSGLPSDRFSAERTGGSVSTLTIQRTQQEDSAVYLCASSLGLAGQFFGPGTRLTVL.